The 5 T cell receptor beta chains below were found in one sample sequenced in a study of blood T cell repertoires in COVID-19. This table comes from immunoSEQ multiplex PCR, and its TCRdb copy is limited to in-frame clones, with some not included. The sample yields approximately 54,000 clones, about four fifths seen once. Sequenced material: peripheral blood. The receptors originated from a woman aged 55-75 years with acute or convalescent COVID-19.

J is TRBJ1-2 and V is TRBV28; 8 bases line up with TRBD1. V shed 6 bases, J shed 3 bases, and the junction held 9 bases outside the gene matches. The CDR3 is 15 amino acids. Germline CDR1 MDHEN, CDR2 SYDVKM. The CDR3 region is CASRLSGGTYYGYTF. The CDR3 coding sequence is TGTGCCAGCAGGCTATCAGGGGGCACATACTATGGCTACACCTTC.

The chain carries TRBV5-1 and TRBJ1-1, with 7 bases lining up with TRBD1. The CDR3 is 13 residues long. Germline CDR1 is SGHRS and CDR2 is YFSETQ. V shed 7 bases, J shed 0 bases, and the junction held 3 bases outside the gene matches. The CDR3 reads CASCTGVNTEAFF. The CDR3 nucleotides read TGCGCCAGCTGTACAGGGGTGAACACTGAAGCTTTCTTT.

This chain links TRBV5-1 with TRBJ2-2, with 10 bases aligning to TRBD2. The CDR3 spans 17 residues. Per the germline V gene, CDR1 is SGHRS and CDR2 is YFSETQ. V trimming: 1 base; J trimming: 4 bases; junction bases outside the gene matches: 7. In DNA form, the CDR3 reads TGCGCCAGCAGCTTGTCTAGCGGGAGACCGGGCACCGGGGAGCTGTTTTTT. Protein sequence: CASSLSSGRPGTGELFF.

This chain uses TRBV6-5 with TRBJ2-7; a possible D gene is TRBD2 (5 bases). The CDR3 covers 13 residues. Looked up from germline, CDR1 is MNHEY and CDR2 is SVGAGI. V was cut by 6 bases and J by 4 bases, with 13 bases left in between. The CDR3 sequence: CASRGASSYEQYF. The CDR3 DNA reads TGTGCCAGCAGGGGCGCTAGCTCTTACGAGCAGTACTTC.

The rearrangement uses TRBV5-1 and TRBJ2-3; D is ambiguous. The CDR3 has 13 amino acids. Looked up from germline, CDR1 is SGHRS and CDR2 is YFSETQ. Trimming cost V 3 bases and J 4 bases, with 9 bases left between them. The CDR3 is CASSYTPPDTQYF. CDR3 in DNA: TGCGCCAGCAGCTACACCCCCCCAGATACGCAGTATTTT. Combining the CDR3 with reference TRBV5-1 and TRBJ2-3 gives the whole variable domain KAGVTQTPRYLIKTRGQQVTLSCSPISGHRSVSWYQQTPGQGLQFLFEYFSETQRNKGNFPGRFSGRQFSNSRSEMNVSTLELGDSALYLCASSYTPPDTQYFGPGTRLTVL.